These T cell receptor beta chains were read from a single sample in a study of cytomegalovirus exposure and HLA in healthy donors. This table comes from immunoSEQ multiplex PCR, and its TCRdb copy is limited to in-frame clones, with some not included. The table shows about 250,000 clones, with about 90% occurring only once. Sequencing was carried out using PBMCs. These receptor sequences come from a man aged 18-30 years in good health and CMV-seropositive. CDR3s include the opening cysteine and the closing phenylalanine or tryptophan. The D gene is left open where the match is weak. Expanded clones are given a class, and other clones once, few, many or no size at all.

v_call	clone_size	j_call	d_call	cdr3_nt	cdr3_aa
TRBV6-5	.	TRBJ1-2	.	TGTGCCAGCAGTTACTCGCCTGCCAACTATGGCTACACCTTC	CASSYSPANYGYTF
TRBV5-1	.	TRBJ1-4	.	TGCGCCAGCAGCTTGGTCACCGGTGGGACGGGGAATGAAAAACTGTTTTTT	CASSLVTGGTGNEKLFF
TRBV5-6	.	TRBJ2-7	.	TGTGCCAGCAGCTTCGCCAGGGAGCAGTACTTC	CASSFAREQYF
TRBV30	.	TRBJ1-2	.	TGTGCCTGGGGTTGGGAGAACTATGGCTACACCTTC	CAWGWENYGYTF
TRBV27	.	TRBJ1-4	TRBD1	TGTGCCAGCAGGCGGGACAGTCGGGAAAAACTGTTTTTT	CASRRDSREKLFF
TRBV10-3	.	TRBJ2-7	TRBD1	TGTGCCATCAGTGATCCCGGGACAGAGAGCTCCTACGAGCAGTACTTC	CAISDPGTESSYEQYF
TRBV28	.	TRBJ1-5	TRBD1	TGTGCCAGCAGTCTATCGGGACAGTACCACGATCAGCCCCAGCATTTT	CASSLSGQYHDQPQHF
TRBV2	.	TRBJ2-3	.	TGTGCCAGCAGGGAGGCCGGGGTAGCGAGCACAGATACGCAGTATTTT	CASREAGVASTDTQYF
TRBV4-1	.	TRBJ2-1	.	TGCGCCAGCAGCCAAGAAAGGACATCATACAATGAGCAGTTCTTC	CASSQERTSYNEQFF
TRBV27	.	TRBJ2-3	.	TGTGCCAGCAGTTTTGGGCGGGCAGATACGCAGTATTTT	CASSFGRADTQYF
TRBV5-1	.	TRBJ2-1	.	TGCGCCAGCAGCTTGGCGGCGGCTAGCTCCTACAATGAGCAGTTCTTC	CASSLAAASSYNEQFF
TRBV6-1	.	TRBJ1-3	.	TGTGCCAGCAGTGAAGGATACGCGCTCTCTGGAAACACCATATATTTT	CASSEGYALSGNTIYF
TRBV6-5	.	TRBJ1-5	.	TGTGCCAGCAGTTACTCGGGGAGGGCTGGTCAGCCCCAGCATTTT	CASSYSGRAGQPQHF
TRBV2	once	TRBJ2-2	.	TGTGCCAGCAGTGCGTGGAACGGACCGAACACCGGGGAGCTGTTTTTT	CASSAWNGPNTGELFF
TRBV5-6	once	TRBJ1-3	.	TGTGCCAGCAGCTCCCCACTGGCACAGCTTTCTTCCTCTGGAAACACCATATATTTT	CASSSPLAQLSSSGNTIYF
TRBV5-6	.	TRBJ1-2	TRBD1	TGTGCCAGCAGCCCCGGGACAGAAATTGGCTACACCTTC	CASSPGTEIGYTF
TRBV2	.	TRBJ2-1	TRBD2	TGTGCCAGCAGTGCTAGCGGGAACCATGAGCAGTTCTTC	CASSASGNHEQFF
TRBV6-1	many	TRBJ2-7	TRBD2	TGTGCCAGCAGTGAAGGACTAGCGGGAGGGTACGAGCAGTACTTC	CASSEGLAGGYEQYF
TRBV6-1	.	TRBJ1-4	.	TGTGCCAGCAGTGTTGGGACACCTTATGAAAAACTGTTTTTT	CASSVGTPYEKLFF
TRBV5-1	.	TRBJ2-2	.	TGCGCCAGCAGCTTCCCGGCAGGGGGCATACCCCGCGGGAGGGACACCGGGGAGCTGTTTTTT	CASSFPAGGIPRGRDTGELFF
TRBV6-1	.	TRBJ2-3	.	TGTGCCAGCAGCGAGGGTCCGCCGGCAGATACGCAGTATTTT	CASSEGPPADTQYF
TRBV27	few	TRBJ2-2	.	TGTGCCAGCAGTTTAGGGCAGCACACCGGGGAGCTGTTTTTT	CASSLGQHTGELFF
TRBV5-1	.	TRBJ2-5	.	TGCGCCAGCAGCTTGGGCGGGCGGGACCAAGAGACCCAGTACTTC	CASSLGGRDQETQYF
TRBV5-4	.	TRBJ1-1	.	TGTGCCAGCGGGCCCGGGGCCTCGAACACTGAAGCTTTCTTT	CASGPGASNTEAFF
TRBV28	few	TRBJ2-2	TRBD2	TGTGCCAGCAGTGGATGGGGACTAGCAAAGGACGGGGAGCTGTTTTTT	CASSGWGLAKDGELFF
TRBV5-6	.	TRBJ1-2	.	TGTGCCAGCAGCTTGGTCTCTTCAGCTTTGGCCTTC	CASSLVSSALAF
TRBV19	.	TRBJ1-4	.	TGTGCCAGTAGTCCCGGGCCCCTTCGACTGTTTTTT	CASSPGPLRLFF
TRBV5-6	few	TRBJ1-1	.	TGTGCCAGCAGCTTTATTAGTGGCAGCACTGAAGCTTTCTTT	CASSFISGSTEAFF
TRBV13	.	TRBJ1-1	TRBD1	TGTGCCAGCAGCTTAACAGGGGAGGGTAGGTTGGAAGCTTTCTTT	CASSLTGEGRLEAFF
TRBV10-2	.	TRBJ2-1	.	TGCGCCAGCAGTGCAGGGAGACTCTACAATGAGCAGTTCTTC	CASSAGRLYNEQFF
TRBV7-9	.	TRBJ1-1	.	TGTGCCAGCAGCCCAGGGGCCGGGGAGAACACTGAAGCTTTCTTT	CASSPGAGENTEAFF
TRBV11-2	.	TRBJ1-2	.	TGTGCCAGCAGCTTAGATACGTCCTGGAGGGGCTACACCTTC	CASSLDTSWRGYTF
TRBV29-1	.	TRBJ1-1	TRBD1	TGCAGCGGGAACAGGGGGCCCACTGAAGCTTTCTTT	CSGNRGPTEAFF
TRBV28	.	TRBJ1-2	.	TGTGCCAGCAGTTTAGAGGCCAGGGGCCACTATGGCTACACCTTC	CASSLEARGHYGYTF
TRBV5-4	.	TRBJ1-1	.	TGTGCCAGCAGCTTGGGGGACACACTCTGGGACACTGAAGCTTTCTTT	CASSLGDTLWDTEAFF
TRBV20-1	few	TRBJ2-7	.	TGCAGTGCTAGACGAGACTACGAGCAGTACTTC	CSARRDYEQYF
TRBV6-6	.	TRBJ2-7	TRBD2	TGTGCCAGCAGTTACTCGAGGACTAGCGGGACTCACGAGCAGTACTTC	CASSYSRTSGTHEQYF
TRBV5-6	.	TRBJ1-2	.	TGTGCCAGCAGCCTGCGAACCGCTTACTATGGCTACACCTTC	CASSLRTAYYGYTF
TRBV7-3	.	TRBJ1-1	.	TGTGCCAGCAGCTCCTGGCAGGGGACTGAAGCTTTCTTT	CASSSWQGTEAFF
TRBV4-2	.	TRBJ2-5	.	TGTGCCAGCAGCCAAGATGGGGCAGGGGTGGGAGAGACCCAGTACTTC	CASSQDGAGVGETQYF
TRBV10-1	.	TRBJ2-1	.	TGCGCCAGCAGTGAGTCAGAGGCGGTATACAATGAGCAGTTCTTC	CASSESEAVYNEQFF
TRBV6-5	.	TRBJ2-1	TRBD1	TGTGCCAGCAAAGGGACAGGGGCGAAGTACAATGAGCAGTTCTTC	CASKGTGAKYNEQFF
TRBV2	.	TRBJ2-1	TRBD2	TGTGCCAGCAGTAGATCTAGCGGGGGCTCCTACAATGAGCAGTTCTTC	CASSRSSGGSYNEQFF
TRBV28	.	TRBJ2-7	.	TGTGCCAGCACCTCGGAAGGGAGAGAATATGACGAGCAGTACTTC	CASTSEGREYDEQYF
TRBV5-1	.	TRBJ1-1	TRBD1	TGCGCCAGCAGCAAGACAGGGGGCACTGAAGCTTTCTTT	CASSKTGGTEAFF
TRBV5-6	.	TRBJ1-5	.	TGTGCCAGCAGCTCGCAAGGACCGAATAGCAATCAGCCCCAGCATTTT	CASSSQGPNSNQPQHF